This T cell receptor beta chain comes out of a study of T cell changes during pregnancy in multiple sclerosis. Generated by immunoSEQ multiplex PCR, the TCRdb table keeps only in-frame clones and is missing some. The data hold tens of thousands of clones, with 93% observed a single time. Here the sequenced sample was peripheral blood, taken after pregnancy. The source is a female donor with multiple sclerosis, enrolled in a pregnancy study.

The CDR3, as DNA: TGTGCCAGCAGCTTAGCCCCTAGTGGGTCGGGGCAAGAGACCCAGTACTTC. Translating it yields CASSLAPSGSGQETQYF. J is TRBJ2-5 and V is TRBV7-2; weak D call: TRBD2 (5 bases). V lost 0 bases to trimming and J lost 2 bases, with 16 bases between them. CDR3 length equals 17 residues. CDR1 is SGHTA, CDR2 FQGNSA, per germline.